This record looks at one TCR beta chain sequence and its context. Its specificity is unknown. The conserved final phenylalanine or tryptophan is absent from the CDR3, which likely points to a read error. Trimming cost V 3 bases and J 0 bases, with 12 bases left between them. Germline CDR1 and CDR2: MGHRA and YSYEKL. The CDR3 contains 17 residues. These data are taken from a study of read filtering for tumor transcriptome and immune sequencing. Study context: Mean patient age was approximately 66 years, range about 45 to 85; 17 male, more than 11 female. Revised staging placed under ten patients in R-ISS I, roughly 17 in II, more than five in III. Notes on the study in general: Dropping single-read clonotypes raised IR-seq and RNA-seq shared-clonotype correlation. Sorted CD138-negative bone marrow cells were not purified T cells.

Molecular barcoded adaptors covering alpha/delta and beta/gamma chains were used on approximately 400 ng RNA. TCRdb ran MiXCR on the reads and lists one entry per CDR3 protein. This table has about 470 distinct CDR3 sequences, around three quarters appearing once. The sample comprised a population of CD138-negative cells sorted from bone marrow. The receptor was derived from a donor aged 40 or over with multiple myeloma. This table probably holds off-target reads from a library built for another chain. This rearrangement joins TRBV4-1 to TRBJ1-6; possible D gene TRBD1, 5 bases. The CDR3 sequence: CASSQDGGFSYNSPLHL. In DNA form, the CDR3 reads TGCGCCAGCAGCCAGGACGGGGGTTTCTCCTATAATTCACCCCTCCACCTT.